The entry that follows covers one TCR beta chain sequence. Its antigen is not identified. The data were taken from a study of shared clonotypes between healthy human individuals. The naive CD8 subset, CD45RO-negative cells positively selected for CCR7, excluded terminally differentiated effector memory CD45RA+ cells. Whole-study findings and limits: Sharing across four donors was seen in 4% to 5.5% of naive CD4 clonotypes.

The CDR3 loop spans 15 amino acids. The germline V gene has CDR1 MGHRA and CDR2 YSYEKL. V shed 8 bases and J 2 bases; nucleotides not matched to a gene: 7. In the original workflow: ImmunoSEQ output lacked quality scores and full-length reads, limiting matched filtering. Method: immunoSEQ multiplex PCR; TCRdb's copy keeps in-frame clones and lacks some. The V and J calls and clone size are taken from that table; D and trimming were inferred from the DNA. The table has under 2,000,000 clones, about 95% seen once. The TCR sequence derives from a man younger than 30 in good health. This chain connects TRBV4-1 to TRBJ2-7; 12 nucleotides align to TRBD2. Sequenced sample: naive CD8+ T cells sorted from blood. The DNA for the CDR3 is TGCGCCAGCGGACGACTAGCGGGAGATCCCTACGAGCAGTACTTC. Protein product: CASGRLAGDPYEQYF.